Presented here are 4 T cell receptor beta chains from one specimen sequenced in a study of graft-versus-host responses after intestinal transplantation. Clones were sequenced by immunoSEQ multiplex PCR, and TCRdb holds only the in-frame ones, with some missing. The data contain roughly 73,000 clones, 87% of them singletons. Which antigens these TCRs recognize remains unknown. The source was unstimulated CD8+ T cells sorted from spleen or lymph node cells, collected before transplant. The receptors derive from a human donor who was the organ donor for an intestinal transplant.

The chain employs TRBV11-1 and TRBJ1-1; tentatively, D is TRBD1 (5 bases). The germline CDR1 and CDR2 sequences are SGHAT and FQDESV (reference sequence). V lost 7 bases and J lost 0, with 12 bases in between. The CDR3 sequence is 14 residues long. The CDR3 bases are TGTGCCAGCATGGCCGACAGCTTGAACACTGAAGCTTTCTTT. This gives the protein CASMADSLNTEAFF.

The chain has TRBV19 and TRBJ1-2; 8 positions match TRBD1. Germline trimming cut 6 bases from V and 3 bases from J; bases unmatched to any gene: 12. This CDR3 region has 16 residues. Germline V lookup: CDR1 LNHDA, CDR2 SQIVND (reference sequence). The CDR3 nucleotides read TGTGCCAGTAGGGGGACAGGTGATGGCGGTGACTATGGCTACACCTTC. Protein sequence: CASRGTGDGGDYGYTF.

This clone appeared a few times. The chain recombines TRBV4-2 with TRBJ2-7; the match to TRBD2 covers 8 bases. This CDR3 has 15 amino acids. Germline-derived CDR1 and CDR2 are LGHNA and YNFKEQ. With 0 bases clipped from V and 3 bases from J, the junction kept 4 bases outside the gene matches. Written as DNA, the CDR3 is TGTGCCAGCAGCCAAGACGGGGGGGTTTTCTACGAGCAGTACTTC. Amino acids: CASSQDGGVFYEQYF.

This clone was recorded a few times. This rearrangement joins TRBV6-1 to TRBJ2-5; TRBD2 agrees at 9 bases. J was trimmed by 5 bases and V by 4 bases; bases with no gene match: 8. This CDR3 has 15 residues. CDR1 MNHNS and CDR2 SASEGT come from the germline V gene. For the CDR3, the DNA is TGTGCCAGCAGTGTGGGGGCGGGGGGGCTTGAGACCCAGTACTTC. Amino acids: CASSVGAGGLETQYF.